This T cell receptor beta chain stems from a study of T-cell reconstitution after alpha-beta-depleted transplantation in children. Preparation of the TCRbeta library was carried out with unique molecular identifiers. TCRdb re-called the PCR reads through MiXCR, storing one row per CDR3 protein. The table shows 200,000 or so distinct CDR3 sequences, with 5% to 7.5% occurring only once. Study observations and caveats: About two months after transplant, alpha-beta T cells reportedly came from several hundred expanded graft clones. At day 60, the high TCRbeta diversity found in some patients originated from recipient T cells and thymic progenitors that had survived.

In its sample, this clonotype was seen many times. Its antigen remains unidentified. This receptor was taken from a girl under two years old with combined immunodeficiency, due to receive a stem cell transplant. The sequenced sample was PBMCs, obtained before TCRalphabeta/CD19-depleted stem cell transplant.

This chain's CDR3 is CASSLVGGVYNEQFF. CDR3 DNA: TGTGCCAGCAGTTTAGTGGGAGGAGTTTACAATGAGCAGTTCTTC. The V and J genes are TRBV12-3 or TRBV12-4 and TRBJ2-1; possibly TRBD2 for D (6 bases). There are 15 residues in the CDR3. Trimming left V 1 base short and J 4 bases short, with 11 bases between.